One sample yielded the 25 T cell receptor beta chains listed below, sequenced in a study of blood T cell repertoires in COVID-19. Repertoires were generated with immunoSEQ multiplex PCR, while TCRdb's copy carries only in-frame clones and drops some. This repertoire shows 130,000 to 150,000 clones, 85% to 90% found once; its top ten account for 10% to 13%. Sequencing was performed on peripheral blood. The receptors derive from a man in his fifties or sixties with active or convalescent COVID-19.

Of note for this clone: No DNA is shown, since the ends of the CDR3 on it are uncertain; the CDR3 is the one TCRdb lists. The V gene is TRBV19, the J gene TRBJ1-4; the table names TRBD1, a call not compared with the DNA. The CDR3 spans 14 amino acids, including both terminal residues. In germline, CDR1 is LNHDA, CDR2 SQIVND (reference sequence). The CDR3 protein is CASSPTFGTGAAFF.

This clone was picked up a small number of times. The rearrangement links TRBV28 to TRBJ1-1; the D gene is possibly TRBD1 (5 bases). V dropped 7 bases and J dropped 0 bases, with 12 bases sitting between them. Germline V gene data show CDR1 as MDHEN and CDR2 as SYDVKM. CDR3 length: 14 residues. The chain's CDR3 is CASTSAGLNTEAFF. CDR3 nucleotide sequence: TGTGCCAGCACCTCCGCAGGGTTGAACACTGAAGCTTTCTTT.

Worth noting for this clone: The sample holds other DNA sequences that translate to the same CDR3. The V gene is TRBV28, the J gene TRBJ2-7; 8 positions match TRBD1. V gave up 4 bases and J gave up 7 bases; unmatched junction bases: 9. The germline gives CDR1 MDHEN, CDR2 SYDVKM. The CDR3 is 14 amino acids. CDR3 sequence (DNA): TGTGCCAGCAGTTCAGGGGGCTTCGGCTATGAGCAGTACTTC. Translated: CASSSGGFGYEQYF.

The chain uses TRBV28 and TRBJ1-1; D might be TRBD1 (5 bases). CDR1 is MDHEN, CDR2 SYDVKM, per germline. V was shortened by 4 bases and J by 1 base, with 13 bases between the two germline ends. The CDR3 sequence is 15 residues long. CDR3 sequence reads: CASSSYETANTEAFF. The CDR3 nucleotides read TGTGCCAGCAGTTCGTACGAGACAGCGAACACTGAAGCTTTCTTT.

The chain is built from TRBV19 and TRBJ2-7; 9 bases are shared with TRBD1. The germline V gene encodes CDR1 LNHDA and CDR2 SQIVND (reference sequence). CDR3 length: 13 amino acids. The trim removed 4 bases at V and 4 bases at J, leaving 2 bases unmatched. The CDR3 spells CASSKGQGYEQYF. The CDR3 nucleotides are TGTGCCAGTAGTAAGGGACAGGGATACGAGCAGTACTTC.

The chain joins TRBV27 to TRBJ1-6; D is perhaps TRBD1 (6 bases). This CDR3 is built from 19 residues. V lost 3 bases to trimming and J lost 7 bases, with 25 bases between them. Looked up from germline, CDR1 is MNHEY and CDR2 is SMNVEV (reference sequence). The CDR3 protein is CASSFIVNPGQGQNSPLHF. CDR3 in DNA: TGTGCCAGCAGTTTCATCGTCAACCCCGGGCAGGGGCAAAATTCACCCCTCCACTTT.

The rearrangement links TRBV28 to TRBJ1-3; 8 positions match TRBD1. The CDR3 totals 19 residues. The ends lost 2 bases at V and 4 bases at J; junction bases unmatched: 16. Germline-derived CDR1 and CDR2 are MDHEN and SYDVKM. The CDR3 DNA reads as TGTGCCAGCAGTTTAATCGGCAGGGGGCTGACGCTTTCCGGAAACACCATATATTTT. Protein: CASSLIGRGLTLSGNTIYF.

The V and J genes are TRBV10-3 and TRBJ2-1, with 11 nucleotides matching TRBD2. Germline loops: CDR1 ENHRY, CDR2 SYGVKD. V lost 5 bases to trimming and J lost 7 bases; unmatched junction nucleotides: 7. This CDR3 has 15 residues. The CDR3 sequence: CAISSRLAGRNEQFF. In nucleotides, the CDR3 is TGTGCCATCAGTTCCAGACTAGCGGGACGTAATGAGCAGTTCTTC.

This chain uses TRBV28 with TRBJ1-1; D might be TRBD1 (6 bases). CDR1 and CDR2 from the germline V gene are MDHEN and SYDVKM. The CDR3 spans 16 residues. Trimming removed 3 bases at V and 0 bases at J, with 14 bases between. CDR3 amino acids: CASSFPPGGMNTEAFF. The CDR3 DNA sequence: TGTGCCAGCAGTTTCCCGCCGGGGGGCATGAACACTGAAGCTTTCTTT.

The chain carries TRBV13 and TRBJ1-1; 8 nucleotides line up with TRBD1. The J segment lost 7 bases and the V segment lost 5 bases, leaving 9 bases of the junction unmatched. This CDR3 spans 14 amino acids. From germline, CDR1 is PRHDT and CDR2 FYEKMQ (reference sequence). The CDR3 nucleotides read TGTGCCAGCAGCAGGAGACAGGGGAGTAATGAAGCTTTCTTT. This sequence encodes CASSRRQGSNEAFF.

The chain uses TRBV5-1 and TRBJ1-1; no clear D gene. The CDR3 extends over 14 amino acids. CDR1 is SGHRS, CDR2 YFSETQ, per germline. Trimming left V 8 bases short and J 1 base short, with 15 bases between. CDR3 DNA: TGCGCCAGTTTACTAGCTCCCGAGAACACTGAAGCTTTCTTT. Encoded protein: CASLLAPENTEAFF.

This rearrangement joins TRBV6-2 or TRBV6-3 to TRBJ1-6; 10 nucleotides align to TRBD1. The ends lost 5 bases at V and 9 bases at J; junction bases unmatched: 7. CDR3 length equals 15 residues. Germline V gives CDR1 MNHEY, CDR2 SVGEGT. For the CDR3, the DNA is TGTGCCAGCAGTCGCCCTGGGACAGGGGCTTCACCCCTCCACTTT. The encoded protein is CASSRPGTGASPLHF.

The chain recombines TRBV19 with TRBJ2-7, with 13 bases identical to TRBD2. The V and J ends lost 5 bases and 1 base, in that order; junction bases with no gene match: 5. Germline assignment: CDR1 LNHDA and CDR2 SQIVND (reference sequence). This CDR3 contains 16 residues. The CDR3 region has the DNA TGTGCCAGTAGTCCCCGACTAGCGGGAGGATCCTACGAGCAGTACTTC. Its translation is CASSPRLAGGSYEQYF.

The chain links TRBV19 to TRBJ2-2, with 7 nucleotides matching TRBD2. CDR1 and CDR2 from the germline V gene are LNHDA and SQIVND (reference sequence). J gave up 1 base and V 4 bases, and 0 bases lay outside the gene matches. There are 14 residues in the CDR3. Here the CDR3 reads CASSTGGNTGELFF. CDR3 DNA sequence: TGTGCCAGTAGTACGGGAGGGAACACCGGGGAGCTGTTTTTT.

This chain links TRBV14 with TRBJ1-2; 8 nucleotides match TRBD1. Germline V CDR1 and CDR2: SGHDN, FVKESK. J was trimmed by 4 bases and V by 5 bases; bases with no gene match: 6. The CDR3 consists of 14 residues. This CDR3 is CASSYSDRGYGYTF. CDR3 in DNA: TGTGCCAGCAGCTATTCTGACAGGGGCTATGGCTACACCTTC.

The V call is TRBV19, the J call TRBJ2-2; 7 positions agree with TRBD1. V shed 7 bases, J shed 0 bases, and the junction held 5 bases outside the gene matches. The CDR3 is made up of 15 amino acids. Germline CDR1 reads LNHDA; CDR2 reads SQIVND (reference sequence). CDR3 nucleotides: TGTGCCAGTATTCCCGGGACAGCGAACACCGGGGAGCTGTTTTTT. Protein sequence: CASIPGTANTGELFF.

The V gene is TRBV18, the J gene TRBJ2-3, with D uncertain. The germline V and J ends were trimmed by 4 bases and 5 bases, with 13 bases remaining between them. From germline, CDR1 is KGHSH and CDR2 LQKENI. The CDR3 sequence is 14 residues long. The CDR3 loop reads CASSRASLQDTQYF. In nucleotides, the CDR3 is TGTGCCAGCTCACGGGCGTCTCTTCAAGATACGCAGTATTTT.

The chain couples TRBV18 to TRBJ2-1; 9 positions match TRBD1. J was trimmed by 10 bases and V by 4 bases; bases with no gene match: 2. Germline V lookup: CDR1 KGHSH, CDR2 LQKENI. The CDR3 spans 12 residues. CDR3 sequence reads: CASSRDRAEQFF. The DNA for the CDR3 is TGTGCCAGCTCACGGGACAGGGCAGAGCAGTTCTTC.

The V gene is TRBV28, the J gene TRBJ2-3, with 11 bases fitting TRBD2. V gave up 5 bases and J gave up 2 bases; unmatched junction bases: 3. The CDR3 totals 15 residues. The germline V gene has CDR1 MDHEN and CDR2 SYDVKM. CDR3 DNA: TGTGCCAGCAGTACGGGACTAGCGGTCACAGATACGCAGTATTTT. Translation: CASSTGLAVTDTQYF. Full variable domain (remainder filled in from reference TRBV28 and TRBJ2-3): DVKVTQSSRYLVKRTGEKVFLECVQDMDHENMFWYRQDPGLGLRLIYFSYDVKMKEKGDIPEGYSVSREKKERFSLILESASTNQTSMYLCASSTGLAVTDTQYFGPGTRLTVL.

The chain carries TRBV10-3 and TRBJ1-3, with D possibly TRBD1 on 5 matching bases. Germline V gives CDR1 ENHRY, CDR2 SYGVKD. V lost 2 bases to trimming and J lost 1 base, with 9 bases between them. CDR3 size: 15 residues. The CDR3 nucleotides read TGTGCCATCAGTGAGCCAGGGAGGTCTGGAAACACCATATATTTT. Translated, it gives CAISEPGRSGNTIYF.

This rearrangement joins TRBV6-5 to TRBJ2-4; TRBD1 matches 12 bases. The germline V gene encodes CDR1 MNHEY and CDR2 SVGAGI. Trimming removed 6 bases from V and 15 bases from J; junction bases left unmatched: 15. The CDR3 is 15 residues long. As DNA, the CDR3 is TGTGCCAGCAGCATTACCGGGACAGGGGGCTACCGGGGGTACTTC. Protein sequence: CASSITGTGGYRGYF.

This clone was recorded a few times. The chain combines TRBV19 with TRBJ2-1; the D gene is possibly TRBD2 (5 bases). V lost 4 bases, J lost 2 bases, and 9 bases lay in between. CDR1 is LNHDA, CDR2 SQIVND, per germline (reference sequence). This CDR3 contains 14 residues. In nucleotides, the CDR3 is TGTGCCAGTAGTAAGATCGGGGCCTACAATGAGCAGTTCTTC. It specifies CASSKIGAYNEQFF.

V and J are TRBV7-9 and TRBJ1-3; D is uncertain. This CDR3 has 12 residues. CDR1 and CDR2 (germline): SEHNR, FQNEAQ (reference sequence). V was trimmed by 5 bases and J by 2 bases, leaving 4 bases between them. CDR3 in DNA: TGTGCCAGCAGCCCCACTGGAAACACCATATATTTT. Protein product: CASSPTGNTIYF.

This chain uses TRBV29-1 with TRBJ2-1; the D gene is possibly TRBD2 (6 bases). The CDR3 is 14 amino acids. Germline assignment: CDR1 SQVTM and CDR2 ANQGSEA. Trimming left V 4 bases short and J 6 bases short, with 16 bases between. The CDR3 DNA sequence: TGCAGCGTTGCGGCCAGGGTGGGGGGCAATGAGCAGTTCTTC. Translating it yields CSVAARVGGNEQFF.

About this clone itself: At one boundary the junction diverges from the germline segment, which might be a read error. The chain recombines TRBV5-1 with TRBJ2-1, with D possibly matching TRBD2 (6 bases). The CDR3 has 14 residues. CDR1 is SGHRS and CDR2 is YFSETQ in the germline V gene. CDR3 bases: TGCGCCAGCAGGTTGGCGGGGTCCTACAATGAGCAGTTCTTC. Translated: CASRLAGSYNEQFF.